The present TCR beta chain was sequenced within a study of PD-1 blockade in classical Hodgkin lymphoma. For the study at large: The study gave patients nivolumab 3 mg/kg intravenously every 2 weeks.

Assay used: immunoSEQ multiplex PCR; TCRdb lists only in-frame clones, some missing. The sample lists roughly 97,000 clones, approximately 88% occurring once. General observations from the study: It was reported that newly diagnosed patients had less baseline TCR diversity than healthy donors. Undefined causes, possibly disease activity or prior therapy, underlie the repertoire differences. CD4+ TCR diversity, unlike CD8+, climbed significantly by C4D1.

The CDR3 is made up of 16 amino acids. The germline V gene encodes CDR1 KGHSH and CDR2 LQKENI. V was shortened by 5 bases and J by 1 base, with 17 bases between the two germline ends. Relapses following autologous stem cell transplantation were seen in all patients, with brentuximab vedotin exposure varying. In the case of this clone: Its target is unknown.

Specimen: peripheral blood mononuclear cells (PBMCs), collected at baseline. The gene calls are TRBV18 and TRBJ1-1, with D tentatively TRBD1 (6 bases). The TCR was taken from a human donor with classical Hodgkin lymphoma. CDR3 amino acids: CASSLSQGEGNTEAFF. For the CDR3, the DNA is TGTGCCAGCTCATTGTCACAGGGTGAGGGGAACACTGAAGCTTTCTTT.